The 15 T cell receptor beta chains given below trace back to one sample, sequenced in a study of Graves' ophthalmopathy and Graves' hyperthyroidism listed by TCRdb under 2018. The data were produced on an Illumina HiSeq 2000. TCR beta CDR3 regions were amplified from RNA transcripts for repertoire sequencing. A first-round RT-PCR used HTBI primers with the Qiagen OneStep RT-PCR kit, followed by a second-round multiplex PCR, size selection and purification. Clones were called with MiXCR by TCRdb after fastp trimmed the public reads at Q25, and only in-frame beta chains were retained. A single entry per CDR3 protein holds the most common genes and DNA from its merged rows. This sample has more than 1,000,000 distinct CDR3 sequences in its table, and about 36% of those were observed once. Clones ranked in the top ten supply around 10% of the sample. The sequencing sample was made of peripheral blood or thyroid tissue (not recorded which). The source of these receptors is an adult man with Graves' hyperthyroidism.

CDR3 nucleotide sequence: TGTGCCAGCAGCTCCACGGACAGGCACACCGGGGAGCTGTTTTTT. This codes for CASSSTDRHTGELFF. The chain carries TRBV12-3 or TRBV12-4 and TRBJ2-2; 7 bases fit TRBD1. With V trimmed by 6 bases and J by 3 bases, 7 bases remained unmatched. CDR3 length: 15 amino acids.

In its sample, this clonotype was seen once. The rearrangement uses TRBV9 and TRBJ2-7, with no clear D. Between the trimmed V and J ends, which lost 3 bases and 7 bases, there was a span of 17 bases. CDR3 length equals 14 residues. CDR1 and CDR2 from the germline V gene are SGDLS and YYNGEE. As DNA, the CDR3 is TGTGCCAGCAGCGCACCTGAACGCCTTGGTGAGCAGTACTTC. Translation gives CASSAPERLGEQYF.

J is TRBJ1-2 and V is TRBV29-1, with TRBD1 as a possible D gene (5 bases). V was cut by 5 bases and J by 1 base, with 14 bases left in between. CDR1 and CDR2 (germline): SQVTM, ANQGSEA. This CDR3 is 14 amino acids long. CDR3 amino acids: CSVQGRRLNYGYTF. As DNA, the CDR3 is TGCAGCGTTCAGGGACGGAGACTTAACTATGGCTACACCTTC. The complete variable domain, with remaining parts taken from reference TRBV29-1 and TRBJ1-2, reads SAVISQKPSRDICQRGTSLTIQCQVDSQVTMMFWYRQQPGQSLTLIATANQGSEATYESGFVIDKFPISRPNLTFSTLTVSNMSPEDSSIYLCSVQGRRLNYGYTFGSGTRLTVV.

The J gene is TRBJ2-7, the V gene TRBV6-4; D is perhaps TRBD2 (5 bases). Trimming shortened V by 2 bases and J by 7 bases, and 18 bases separated the two germline ends. This CDR3 is built from 15 residues. The germline V gene encodes CDR1 MRHNA and CDR2 SNTAGT. The CDR3 loop reads CASSDDAGSPGEQYF. The CDR3 region has the DNA TGTGCCAGCAGTGACGACGCGGGTAGTCCCGGGGAGCAGTACTTC.

V usage is TRBV7-9 and J usage is TRBJ1-4; TRBD1 might be the D (5 bases). Germline lookup yields CDR1 SEHNR and CDR2 FQNEAQ (reference sequence). The V and J ends lost 3 bases and 10 bases respectively, with 15 bases between them. The CDR3 sequence is 14 residues long. The CDR3 is CASSFSREDAKLFF. The CDR3 nucleotides are TGTGCCAGCAGCTTTTCCAGGGAAGACGCAAAACTGTTTTTT.

There are many counts of this clonotype. The J gene is TRBJ1-2, the V gene TRBV9; D not certain. CDR3 length: 14 amino acids. The ends were cut back, 0 bases at V and 2 bases at J, with 8 bases in the middle. CDR1 and CDR2 from the germline V gene are SGDLS and YYNGEE. In DNA form, the CDR3 reads TGTGCCAGCAGCGTAGATGTAGGAAACTATGGCTACACCTTC. Its protein product is CASSVDVGNYGYTF.

This chain uses TRBV10-1 with TRBJ1-5; possibly TRBD1 for D (6 bases). This CDR3 is built from 15 residues. The V and J ends lost 7 bases and 4 bases respectively, with 17 bases between them. Germline V gene data show CDR1 as WNHNN and CDR2 as SYGVQD (reference sequence). CDR3 loop: CASNKRGQENQPQHF. DNA for the CDR3: TGCGCCAGCAACAAACGGGGGCAGGAAAATCAGCCCCAGCATTTT.

This sequence joins TRBV25-1 and TRBJ2-2; the D gene is possibly TRBD1 (5 bases). V was cut by 6 bases and J by 0 bases, with 14 bases left in between. The germline CDR1 and CDR2 sequences are MGHDK and SYGVNS. The CDR3 sequence is 16 residues long. The CDR3 nucleotides read TGTGCCAGCAGCCAAGTTCGCAGGGCGAACACCGGGGAGCTGTTTTTT. The encoded protein is CASSQVRRANTGELFF.

This clonotype was detected only once. An end of the junction does not agree with germline; a read error may underlie this. This sequence joins TRBV6-2 or TRBV6-3 and TRBJ1-5, with D perhaps matching TRBD1 (5 bases). The CDR3 has 13 residues. Per the germline V gene, CDR1 is MNHEY and CDR2 is SVGEGT. The CDR3 spells CVSLGGNRQPQHF. The CDR3 bases are TGTGTCAGCCTTGGAGGGAACAGGCAGCCCCAGCATTTT.

This clonotype came up many times. The chain uses TRBV7-8 and TRBJ2-7, with D hard to call. Germline CDR1 reads SGHVS; CDR2 reads FQNEAQ. The V end was cut by 7 bases, the J end by 2 bases, with 15 bases between. The CDR3 is 14 residues long. CDR3 coding DNA: TGTGCCAGCACCCCCAGTCGGACCGCCTACGAGCAGTACTTC. It yields the protein CASTPSRTAYEQYF. Full variable domain (missing parts from reference TRBV7-8 and TRBJ2-7): GAGVSQSPRYKVAKRGQDVALRCDPISGHVSLFWYQQALGQGPEFLTYFQNEAQLDKSGLPSDRFFAERPEGSVSTLKIQRTQQEDSAVYLCASTPSRTAYEQYFGPGTRLTVT.

The chain uses TRBV24-1 and TRBJ1-1; a possible D gene is TRBD1 (5 bases). The CDR3 has 14 amino acids. V shed 4 bases and J shed 0 bases, with 8 bases lying between them. Looked up from germline, CDR1 is KGHDR and CDR2 is SFDVKD. Here the CDR3 reads CATSEGPMNTEAFF. CDR3 DNA: TGTGCCACCAGTGAGGGACCGATGAACACTGAAGCTTTCTTT.

Regarding this clonotype: The junction shows a germline mismatch at one end, possibly a read error. The chain recombines TRBV7-2 with TRBJ2-7; tentative D call: TRBD1 (6 bases). Germline V gene data show CDR1 as SGHTA and CDR2 as FQGNSA. CDR3 size: 19 residues. The CDR3 sequence is CASSLGGWGTPNSSYGQYF. The CDR3 nucleotides are TGTGCCAGCAGCTTAGGGGGTTGGGGGACACCTAACAGCTCCTACGGGCAGTACTTC.

As to this clonotype: A single base separates this from a much larger clone, so it may be a read error. The CDR3 does not end in the conserved phenylalanine or tryptophan, so this is likely a read error. The rearrangement uses TRBV20-1 and TRBJ1-2; no firm D call. The CDR3 totals 15 residues. The germline V gene has CDR1 DFQATT and CDR2 SNEGSKA (reference sequence). V was cut by 0 bases and J by 0 bases, with 11 bases left in between. The CDR3 sequence is CSARDLASANYGYTL. The CDR3 DNA sequence: TGCAGTGCTAGAGATTTAGCCTCAGCTAACTATGGCTACACCCTC.

CDR3 nucleotides: TGCAGCGTTGATGAGGGGGGCACCGGGGAGCTGTTTTTT. Translated, it gives CSVDEGGTGELFF. This chain uses TRBV29-1 with TRBJ2-2; D possibly matches TRBD1 or TRBD2 (6 bases each). The CDR3 has 13 amino acids. Germline V gene lookup returns CDR1 SQVTM and CDR2 ANQGSEA. Trimming removed 3 bases from V and 4 bases from J, with 9 bases in between.

This clonotype was picked up a small number of times. The chain uses TRBV7-2 and TRBJ1-6; D is ambiguous. Germline CDR1 is SGHTA and CDR2 is FQGNSA. CDR3 length: 12 amino acids. Trimming cost V 1 base and J 14 bases, with 9 bases left between them. This CDR3 is CASSLDGSALHF. In nucleotides, the CDR3 is TGTGCCAGCAGCTTAGATGGTTCGGCCCTCCACTTT.